This TCR beta chain stems from a study of blood T cell repertoires in COVID-19. Overall study: COVID-19 samples collected from the United States, Italy and Spain covered acute and convalescent phases. The cDNA or gDNA used as material had been derived from T cells, B-cell-depleted T cells, or PBMCs.

In the source study's methods: Nucleated cell counts were estimated from reference gene primer amplification. Repertoires were generated with immunoSEQ multiplex PCR, while TCRdb's copy carries only in-frame clones and drops some. V, J and clone size reflect that table, while D and trimming were determined from the DNA. The sample has roughly 190,000 clones, roughly four fifths seen once. The V gene's germline CDR1 is LGHDT and CDR2 YNNKEL (reference sequence). The V segment lost 7 bases and the J segment 3 bases; nucleotides outside the gene matches: 6. CDR3 length equals 13 residues. This sequence joins TRBV3-1 (or the pseudogene TRBV3-2) and TRBJ2-7; TRBD1 agrees at 7 bases. The sequenced sample was peripheral blood. The TCR sequence derives from a woman aged 35 to 49 with acute or convalescent COVID-19. CDR3 sequence: CASTRTGLYEQYF. CDR3 in DNA: TGTGCCAGCACCCGGACAGGCCTCTACGAGCAGTACTTC.